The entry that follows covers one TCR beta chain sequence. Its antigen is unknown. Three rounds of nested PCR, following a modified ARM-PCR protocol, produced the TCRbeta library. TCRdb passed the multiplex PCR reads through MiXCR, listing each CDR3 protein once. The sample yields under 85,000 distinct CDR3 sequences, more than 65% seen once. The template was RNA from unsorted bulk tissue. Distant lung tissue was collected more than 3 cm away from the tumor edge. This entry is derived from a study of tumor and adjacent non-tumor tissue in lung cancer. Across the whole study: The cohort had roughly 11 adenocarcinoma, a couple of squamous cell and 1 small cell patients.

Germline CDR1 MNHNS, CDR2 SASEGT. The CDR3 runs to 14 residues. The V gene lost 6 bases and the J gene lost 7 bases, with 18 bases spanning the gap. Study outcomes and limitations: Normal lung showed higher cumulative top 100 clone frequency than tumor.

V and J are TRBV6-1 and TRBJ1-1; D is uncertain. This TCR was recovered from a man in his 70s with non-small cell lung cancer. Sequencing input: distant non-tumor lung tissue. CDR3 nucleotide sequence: TGTGCCAGCAGATCCCCGACATTAATCCATGAAGCTTTCTTT. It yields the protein CASRSPTLIHEAFF.